Sequencing of this T cell receptor (beta chain) was carried out in a study of graft-versus-host responses after intestinal transplantation. Assay used: immunoSEQ multiplex PCR; TCRdb lists only in-frame clones, some missing. This table holds 120,000 or so clones, 93% found once. There are 16 residues in the CDR3. Germline values: CDR1 LNHNV, CDR2 YYDKDF (reference sequence). V lost 0 bases and J 3 bases, leaving 12 bases between the germline ends. As for this clone: Antigen unknown.

Sequencing used unstimulated CD8+ T cells sorted from spleen or lymph node cells, obtained before intestinal transplant. V and J are TRBV15 and TRBJ1-3, with unresolved D. The clonotype originates from a human donor who received an intestinal transplant. CDR3 DNA sequence: TGTGCCACCAGCAGAGATGGTAACAGTATTGGAAACACCATATATTTT. Protein: CATSRDGNSIGNTIYF.